The 26 T cell receptor beta chains presented below share a single source sample, sequenced in a study of human T cells and chemical hapten exposure. Documented time point: patch test 1, 2 weeks after DPC sensitization. Treatment noted: therapeutic diphenylcyclopropenone sensitization with weekly scalp DPC. TCRdb itself ran the RACE reads through MiXCR, one entry per CDR3 protein. In the table there are under 200,000 distinct CDR3 sequences, about 15% of which are singletons. Sequences were derived from whole blood, sampled in connection with sensitization to the hapten diphenylcyclopropenone (DPC). Source of these receptors: a woman aged 30 to 39 with alopecia areata. Some clones in this sample may be carry-over from other donors' samples.

This clonotype was found a few times. The CDR3: CASSLDEGGEQYF. CDR3 nucleotide sequence: TGTGCCAGCAGCTTAGATGAGGGAGGGGAGCAGTACTTC. The J gene is TRBJ2-7, the V gene TRBV7-2; 7 positions match TRBD2. CDR1 is SGHTA, CDR2 FQGNSA, per germline. V was pared by 1 base and J by 7 bases, with 4 bases of the junction left unmatched. The CDR3 totals 13 residues.

This chain's CDR3 is CSAHRGGSNQPQHF. The CDR3 bases are TGCAGTGCCCACAGGGGAGGGAGCAATCAGCCCCAGCATTTT. The chain joins TRBV20-1 to TRBJ1-5, with 7 bases identical to TRBD1. The CDR3 has 14 amino acids. V lost 6 bases to trimming and J lost 1 base; unmatched junction nucleotides: 6. Germline assignment: CDR1 DFQATT and CDR2 SNEGSKA (reference sequence).

V is TRBV4-3 and J is TRBJ2-1; 9 nucleotides align to TRBD2. J lost 6 bases, V lost 4 bases, and 16 bases had no gene match. The CDR3 is made up of 18 amino acids. Germline lookup yields CDR1 LGHNA and CDR2 YSLEER. The CDR3 here is CASSPSQTSSGRSNEQFF. CDR3 DNA: TGCGCCAGCAGCCCCTCCCAAACGAGTAGCGGGAGATCCAATGAGCAGTTCTTC.

This clonotype was picked up many times. The chain employs TRBV7-2 and TRBJ1-1, with D tentatively TRBD1 (5 bases). Trimming removed 4 bases at V and 1 base at J, with 10 bases between. The V gene's germline CDR1 is SGHTA and CDR2 FQGNSA. CDR3 length: 14 amino acids. CDR3 nucleotide sequence: TGTGCCAGCAGCTCCTCGACAGCGAACACTGAAGCTTTCTTT. Amino acids: CASSSSTANTEAFF.

The gene calls are TRBV10-2 and TRBJ2-4; maybe TRBD2 (5 bases). V lost 0 bases to trimming and J lost 3 bases, with 12 bases between them. The CDR3 consists of 16 residues. Germline CDR1 and CDR2: WSHSY and SAAADI. As DNA, the CDR3 is TGCGCCAGCAGTGAGTCGCCGGGGAATAGCAAAAACATTCAGTACTTC. Its translation: CASSESPGNSKNIQYF.

The CDR3 region has the DNA TGTGCCTGGAGTGCTCGCAGGGTCTCCTATGGCTACACCTTC. It codes for CAWSARRVSYGYTF. V is TRBV30 and J is TRBJ1-2, with D possibly matching TRBD1 (5 bases). The CDR3 length is 14 residues. V was clipped by 1 base and J by 4 bases, with 13 bases between them. Looked up from germline, CDR1 is GTSNPN and CDR2 is SVGIG (reference sequence).

In DNA, the CDR3 is TGTGCCAGCAGCTTGGGTAGCGGGAGTATTAGGAACGAGCAGTACTTC. It is translated as CASSLGSGSIRNEQYF. The V call is TRBV5-4, the J call TRBJ2-7, with TRBD2 matching 9 bases. The V segment lost 0 bases and the J segment 5 bases; nucleotides outside the gene matches: 9. This CDR3 is built from 16 residues. Looked up from germline, CDR1 is SGHNT and CDR2 is YYREEE (reference sequence).

The table lists this clonotype with a few counts. The chain uses TRBV6-1 and TRBJ1-6, with a weak D call TRBD1 (6 bases). There are 13 residues in the CDR3. Germline V gives CDR1 MNHNS, CDR2 SASEGT. Trimming pared 1 base from V and 14 bases from J, leaving 12 bases between. CDR3 protein: CASSEVVRGALHF. CDR3 coding DNA: TGTGCCAGCAGTGAAGTGGTCAGGGGAGCCCTCCACTTT.

This clonotype was found a few times. V usage is TRBV9 and J usage is TRBJ1-2; 7 bases map to TRBD1. V shed 2 bases, J shed 7 bases, and the junction held 14 bases outside the gene matches. The CDR3 has 16 residues. Per germline, CDR1 SGDLS and CDR2 YYNGEE. The CDR3 reads CASSVDPGTEGIGYTF. In DNA form, the CDR3 reads TGTGCCAGCAGCGTCGATCCTGGGACAGAAGGTATTGGCTACACCTTC.

The V and J genes are TRBV3-2 and TRBJ2-3; the listed D gene, TRBD1, was not tested against the DNA. TRBV3-2 is listed as a pseudogene. The CDR3 loop spans 18 amino acids. The CDR3 region is CASSPSRRGSSGPDTQYF. Written as DNA, the CDR3 is TGTGCCAGCAGCCCATCCCGCAGGGGGTCCAGCGGCCCAGATACGCAGTATTTT.

J is TRBJ2-6 and V is TRBV14; no clear D. The germline CDR1 and CDR2 sequences are SGHDN and FVKESK. Trimming took 0 bases from V and 4 from J, leaving 22 bases between them. The CDR3 is 20 residues long. The CDR3 DNA is TGTGCCAGCAGCCAAGAACTTCAGGTCGGCCGGTTCCCCGGGGCCAACGTCCTGACTTTC. Its protein product is CASSQELQVGRFPGANVLTF.

This clonotype has at least ten counts. The J gene is TRBJ1-3, the V gene TRBV4-2; unclear D gene. The CDR3 is 15 amino acids. V was shortened by 5 bases and J by 0 bases, with 11 bases between the two germline ends. Germline values: CDR1 LGHNA, CDR2 YNFKEQ. DNA for the CDR3: TGTGCCAGCAGCTCCGGGTCCCTCTCTGGAAACACCATATATTTT. This translates into CASSSGSLSGNTIYF.

The chain combines TRBV2 with TRBJ1-4, with no clear D. This CDR3 comprises 15 residues. Germline-derived CDR1 and CDR2 are SNHLY and FYNNEI. The ends were cut back, 6 bases at V and 0 bases at J, with 11 bases in the middle. CDR3: CASRANTATNEKLFF. The CDR3 DNA sequence: TGTGCCAGCAGGGCTAACACCGCAACTAATGAAAAACTGTTTTTT.

This clonotype was seen more than once but under ten times. The V call is TRBV6-2 or TRBV6-3, the J call TRBJ1-2; D possibly corresponds to TRBD1 (5 bases). This CDR3 spans 13 amino acids. Germline V lookup: CDR1 MNHEY, CDR2 SVGEGT. V was pared by 2 bases and J by 4 bases, with 8 bases between. CDR3 sequence (DNA): TGTGCCAGCAGTTACCAGGGCCCCTATGGCTACACCTTC. Protein: CASSYQGPYGYTF.

This clonotype has only a few counts. The rearrangement uses TRBV28 and TRBJ2-1, with 11 nucleotides matching TRBD1. The CDR3 spans 12 residues. The germline V gene encodes CDR1 MDHEN and CDR2 SYDVKM. V gave up 10 bases and J gave up 9 bases; unmatched junction bases: 5. DNA for the CDR3: TGTGCCACATGGACAGGGGGCTTTGAGCAGTTCTTC. It encodes CATWTGGFEQFF.

This clonotype was detected ten times or more. The J gene is TRBJ1-1, the V gene TRBV18; D perhaps matches TRBD1 (6 bases). This CDR3 contains 15 residues. Germline CDR1 reads KGHSH; CDR2 reads LQKENI. Trimming took 6 bases from V and 2 from J, leaving 16 bases between them. CDR3 bases: TGTGCCAGCTCGCGCCAGACAGGCCTCAACACTGAAGCTTTCTTT. Protein: CASSRQTGLNTEAFF.

The CDR3 spells CSATPDRRNTEAFF. The CDR3 DNA reads TGCAGTGCTACCCCGGACAGGCGGAACACTGAAGCTTTCTTT. J is TRBJ1-1 and V is TRBV20-1; 7 positions match TRBD1. This CDR3 comprises 14 residues. CDR1 DFQATT and CDR2 SNEGSKA come from the germline V gene (reference sequence). Trimming at V came to 4 bases and at J to 1 base, leaving 6 bases not matched to a gene.

This clonotype came up a few times. The chain couples TRBV18 to TRBJ2-7, with a possible D match to TRBD2 (5 bases). Germline V gene lookup returns CDR1 KGHSH and CDR2 LQKENI. The V gene lost 2 bases and the J gene lost 1 base, with 6 bases spanning the gap. The CDR3 runs to 13 residues. Here the CDR3 reads CASSPVASYEQYF. The CDR3 nucleotides are TGTGCCAGCTCACCAGTAGCGTCCTACGAGCAGTACTTC.

This clonotype has just a few counts. The chain is built from TRBV20-1 and TRBJ1-2; 11 nucleotides agree with TRBD1. Germline CDR1 and CDR2: DFQATT and SNEGSKA (reference sequence). The CDR3 extends over 14 amino acids. V dropped 0 bases and J dropped 7; count of bases not matched to a gene: 4. The CDR3 bases are TGCAGTGCTAGAGACGGACAGGGGGCGAGTGGCTACACCTTC. It encodes CSARDGQGASGYTF.

This chain connects TRBV30 to TRBJ1-6, with D hard to call. Germline CDR1 and CDR2: GTSNPN and SVGIG (reference sequence). The V gene lost 4 bases and the J gene lost 0 bases, with 10 bases spanning the gap. The CDR3 is 15 amino acids. The DNA of the CDR3 is TGTGCCTGGACCATTGGGAGCTCCTATAATTCACCCCTCCACTTT. This gives the protein CAWTIGSSYNSPLHF.

The chain is built from TRBV5-4 and TRBJ2-7; no reliable D call. Germline V lookup: CDR1 SGHNT, CDR2 YYREEE (reference sequence). The CDR3 has 13 amino acids. V was shortened by 0 bases and J by 5 bases, with 9 bases between the two germline ends. The DNA for the CDR3 is TGTGCCAGCAGCTTGGCCTGGGGTAACGAGCAGTACTTC. Protein product: CASSLAWGNEQYF.

This chain's CDR3 is CASRLRTGERNTIYF. In DNA, the CDR3 is TGTGCAAGTCGCTTAAGGACAGGGGAAAGAAACACCATATATTTT. The J gene is TRBJ1-3, the V gene TRBV12-2; the tabulated D call, TRBD1, remains unverified against the DNA. TRBV12-2 is given as a pseudogene. This CDR3 is built from 15 residues.

This chain uses TRBV2 with TRBJ1-1; D not resolved. CDR1 and CDR2 (germline): SNHLY, FYNNEI. The CDR3 is 10 amino acids. The V end lost 2 bases, the J end lost 8 bases, and 3 bases lay between the germline ends. The DNA for the CDR3 is TGTGCCAGCAGTGAAAAGGAAGCTTTCTTT. This gives the protein CASSEKEAFF.

In DNA form, the CDR3 reads TGTGCCAGCAGCCCTGGGACAGGGAATCCCCTCTCCTACGAGCAGTACTTC. This translates into CASSPGTGNPLSYEQYF. The J gene is TRBJ2-7, the V gene TRBV4-2, with TRBD1 matching over 9 bases. The V gene end was trimmed by 4 bases and the J gene end by 0 bases; junction bases not matched to a gene: 10. From germline, CDR1 is LGHNA and CDR2 YNFKEQ. The CDR3 consists of 17 residues.

Ten or more counts support this clonotype. The V call is TRBV7-2, the J call TRBJ1-1; D perhaps matches TRBD1 (5 bases). Germline V gives CDR1 SGHTA, CDR2 FQGNSA. This CDR3 spans 16 amino acids. With 2 bases removed from V and 4 bases from J, the gap between germline ends came to 17 bases. CDR3 in DNA: TGTGCCAGCAGCTTATCAGGGAATTTTCTGGTCACTGAAGCTTTCTTT. This encodes CASSLSGNFLVTEAFF.

Many counts were recorded for this clonotype. This rearrangement joins TRBV7-9 to TRBJ1-2, with TRBD1 identical over 7 bases. With 7 bases clipped from V and 4 bases from J, the junction kept 12 bases outside the gene matches. The CDR3 is 15 amino acids. CDR1 is SEHNR, CDR2 FQNEAQ, per germline (reference sequence). DNA for the CDR3: TGTGCCAGCACTTTAAACAACCGGGACAGCTATGGCTACACCTTC. This sequence encodes CASTLNNRDSYGYTF.